This T cell receptor (beta chain) came from a study of T-cell memory formation after mild COVID-19. Overall study: Clustering of TCRs was largely donor specific. Study findings and constraints: Some responding clones appeared in pre-infection memory, suggesting cross-reactive memory joined. CM and EM subsets held most contracting CD4+ clones; EMRA held CD8+ ones.

From the 5' RACE reads, TCRdb called clonotypes with MiXCR, one entry per CDR3 protein. The sample holds about 140,000 distinct CDR3 sequences, 11% to 15% seen once. This clonotype was seen more than once but under ten times. As yet, its antigen is unknown. CDR1 SGHNT and CDR2 YENEEA come from the germline V gene. V gave up 5 bases and J gave up 2 bases, with 4 bases separating them. The CDR3 is 11 residues long. Sequenced sample: PBMCs or a T cell subset sorted from them (not recorded which). The genes are TRBV11-3 and TRBJ2-7; D is unclear. The sequence was obtained from an adult woman who had mild COVID-19 (a few samples of this study predate the infection). Cell type and time point are not known. DNA of the CDR3: TGTGCCAGCAGCATCACCTACGAGCAGTACTTC. Its protein is CASSITYEQYF.